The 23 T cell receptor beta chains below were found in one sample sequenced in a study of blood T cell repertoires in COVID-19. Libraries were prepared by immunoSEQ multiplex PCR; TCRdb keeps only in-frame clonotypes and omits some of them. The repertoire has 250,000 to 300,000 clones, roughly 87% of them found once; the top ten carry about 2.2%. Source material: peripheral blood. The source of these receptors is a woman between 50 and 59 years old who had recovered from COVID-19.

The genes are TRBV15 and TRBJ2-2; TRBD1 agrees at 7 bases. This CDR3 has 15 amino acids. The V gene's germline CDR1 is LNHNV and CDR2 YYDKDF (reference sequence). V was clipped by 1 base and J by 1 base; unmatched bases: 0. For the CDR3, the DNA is TGTGCCACCAGCAGAGGGACAGGGAACACCGGGGAGCTGTTTTTT. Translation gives CATSRGTGNTGELFF.

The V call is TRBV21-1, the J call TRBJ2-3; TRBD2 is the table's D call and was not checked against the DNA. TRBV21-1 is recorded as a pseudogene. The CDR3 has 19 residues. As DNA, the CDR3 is TGTGCCAGCAGCAAAGTTGAGACTAGCGGGGGGACTAGCACAGATACGCAGTATTTT. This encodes CASSKVETSGGTSTDTQYF.

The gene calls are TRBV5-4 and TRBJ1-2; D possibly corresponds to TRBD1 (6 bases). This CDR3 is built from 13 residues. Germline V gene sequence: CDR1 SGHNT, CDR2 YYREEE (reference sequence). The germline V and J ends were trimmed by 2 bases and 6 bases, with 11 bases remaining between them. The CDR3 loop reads CASSFPRDNGYTF. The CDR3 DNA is TGTGCCAGCAGCTTTCCCCGGGACAATGGCTACACCTTC.

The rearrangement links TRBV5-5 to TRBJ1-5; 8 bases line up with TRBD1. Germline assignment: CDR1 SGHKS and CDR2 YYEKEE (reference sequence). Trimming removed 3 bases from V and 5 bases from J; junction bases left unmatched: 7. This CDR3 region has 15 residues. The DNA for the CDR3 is TGTGCCAGCAGCTATCAGGGGGCAAGAGATCAGCCCCAGCATTTT. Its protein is CASSYQGARDQPQHF.

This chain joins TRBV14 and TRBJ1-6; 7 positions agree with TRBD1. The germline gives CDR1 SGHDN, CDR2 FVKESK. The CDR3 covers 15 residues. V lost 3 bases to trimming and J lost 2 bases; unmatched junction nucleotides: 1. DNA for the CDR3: TGTGCCAGCAGCCAGGGGACAGCCTATAATTCACCCCTCCACTTT. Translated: CASSQGTAYNSPLHF.

The CDR3 protein is CASSFLRGLRAGGNNEQFF. CDR3 sequence (DNA): TGTGCCAGCAGCTTTCTTCGGGGTTTAAGGGCAGGGGGGAACAATGAGCAGTTCTTC. The rearrangement joins TRBV7-6 to TRBJ2-1; the D gene is possibly TRBD1 (7 bases). This CDR3 spans 19 amino acids. Trimming stripped 3 bases from V and 5 bases from J, with 26 bases between. From germline, CDR1 is SGHVS and CDR2 FNYEAQ.

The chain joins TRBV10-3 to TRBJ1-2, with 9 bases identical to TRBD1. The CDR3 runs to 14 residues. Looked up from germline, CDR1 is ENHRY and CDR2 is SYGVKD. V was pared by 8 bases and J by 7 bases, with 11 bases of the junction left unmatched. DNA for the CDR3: TGTGCCATCCCACTCGCCGGGACAGGGTCTGGCTACACCTTC. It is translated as CAIPLAGTGSGYTF.

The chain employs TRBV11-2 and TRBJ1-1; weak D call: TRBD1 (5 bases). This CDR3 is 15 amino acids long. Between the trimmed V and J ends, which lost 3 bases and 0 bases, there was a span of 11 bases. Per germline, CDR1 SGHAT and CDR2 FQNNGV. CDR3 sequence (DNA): TGTGCCAGCAGCTTCAGGGTAGTGATGAACACTGAAGCTTTCTTT. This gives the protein CASSFRVVMNTEAFF. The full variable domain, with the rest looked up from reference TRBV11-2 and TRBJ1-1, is EAGVAQSPRYKIIEKRQSVAFWCNPISGHATLYWYQQILGQGPKLLIQFQNNGVVDDSQLPKDRFSAERLKGVDSTLKIQPAKLEDSAVYLCASSFRVVMNTEAFFGQGTRLTVV.

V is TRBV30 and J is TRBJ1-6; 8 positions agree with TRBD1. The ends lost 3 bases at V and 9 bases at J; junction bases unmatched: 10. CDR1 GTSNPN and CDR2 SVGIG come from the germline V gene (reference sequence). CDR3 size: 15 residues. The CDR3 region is CAWSVSTGAGSPLHF. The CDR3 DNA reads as TGTGCCTGGAGCGTCTCGACAGGGGCTGGTTCACCCCTCCACTTT. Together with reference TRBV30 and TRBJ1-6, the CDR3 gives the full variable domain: SQTIHQWPATLVQPVGSPLSLECTVEGTSNPNLYWYRQAAGRGLQLLFYSVGIGQISSEVPQNLSASRPQDRQFILSSKKLLLSDSGFYLCAWSVSTGAGSPLHFGNGTRLTVT.

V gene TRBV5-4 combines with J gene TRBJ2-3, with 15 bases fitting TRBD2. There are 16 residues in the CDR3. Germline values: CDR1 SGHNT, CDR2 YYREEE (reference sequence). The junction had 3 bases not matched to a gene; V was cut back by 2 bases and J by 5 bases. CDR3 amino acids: CASSFRGLAGGDTQYF. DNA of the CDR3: TGTGCCAGCAGCTTTAGGGGACTAGCGGGGGGAGATACGCAGTATTTT.

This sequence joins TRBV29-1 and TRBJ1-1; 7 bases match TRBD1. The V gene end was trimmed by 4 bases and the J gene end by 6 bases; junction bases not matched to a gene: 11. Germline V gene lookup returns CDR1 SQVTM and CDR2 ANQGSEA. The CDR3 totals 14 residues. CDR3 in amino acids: CSVGHRGQYAEAFF. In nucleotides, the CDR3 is TGCAGCGTTGGCCATCGGGGACAGTACGCTGAAGCTTTCTTT.

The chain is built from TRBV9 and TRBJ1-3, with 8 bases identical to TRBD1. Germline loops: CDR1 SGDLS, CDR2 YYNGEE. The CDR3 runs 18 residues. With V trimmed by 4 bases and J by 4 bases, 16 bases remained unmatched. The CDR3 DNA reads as TGTGCCAGCAGCCTTGCTGATTCCGGGACAGGTACCGGAAACACCATATATTTT. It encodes CASSLADSGTGTGNTIYF.

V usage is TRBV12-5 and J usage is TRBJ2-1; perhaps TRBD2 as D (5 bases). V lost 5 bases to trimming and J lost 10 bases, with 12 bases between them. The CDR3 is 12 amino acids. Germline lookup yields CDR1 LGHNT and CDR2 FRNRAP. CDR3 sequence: CASGMPRREQFF. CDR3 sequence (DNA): TGTGCTAGTGGTATGCCCCGGAGGGAGCAGTTCTTC. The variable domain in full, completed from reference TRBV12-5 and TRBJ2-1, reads DARVTQTPRHKVTEMGQEVTMRCQPILGHNTVFWYRQTMMQGLELLAYFRNRAPLDDSGMPKDRFSAEMPDATLATLKIQPSEPRDSAVYFCASGMPRREQFFGPGTRLTVL.

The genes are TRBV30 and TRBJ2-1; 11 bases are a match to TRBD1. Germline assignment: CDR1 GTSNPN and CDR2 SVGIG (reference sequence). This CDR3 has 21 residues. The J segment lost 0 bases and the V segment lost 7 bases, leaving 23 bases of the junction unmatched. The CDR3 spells CASDTVGTGGVSGGSYNEQFF. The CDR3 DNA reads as TGTGCCTCCGACACCGTCGGGACAGGGGGTGTATCGGGTGGCTCCTACAATGAGCAGTTCTTC. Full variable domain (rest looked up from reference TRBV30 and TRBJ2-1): SQTIHQWPATLVQPVGSPLSLECTVEGTSNPNLYWYRQAAGRGLQLLFYSVGIGQISSEVPQNLSASRPQDRQFILSSKKLLLSDSGFYLCASDTVGTGGVSGGSYNEQFFGPGTRLTVL.

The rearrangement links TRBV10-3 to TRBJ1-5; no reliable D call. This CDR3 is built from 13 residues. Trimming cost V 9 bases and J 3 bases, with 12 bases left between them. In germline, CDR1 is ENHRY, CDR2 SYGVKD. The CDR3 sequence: CAIGVQLNQPQHF. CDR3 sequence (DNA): TGTGCCATTGGAGTCCAGCTCAATCAGCCCCAGCATTTT.

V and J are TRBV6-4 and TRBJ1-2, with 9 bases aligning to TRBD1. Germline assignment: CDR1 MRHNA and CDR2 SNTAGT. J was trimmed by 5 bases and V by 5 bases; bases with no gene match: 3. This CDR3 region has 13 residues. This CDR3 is CASSTGTGYGYTF. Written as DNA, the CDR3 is TGTGCCAGCAGTACCGGGACAGGGTATGGCTACACCTTC.

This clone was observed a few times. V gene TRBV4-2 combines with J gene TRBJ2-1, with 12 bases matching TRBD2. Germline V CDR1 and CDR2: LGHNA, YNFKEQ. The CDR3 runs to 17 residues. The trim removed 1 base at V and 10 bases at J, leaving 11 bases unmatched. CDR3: CASSQAQASGGAWEQFF. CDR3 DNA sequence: TGTGCCAGCAGCCAAGCACAGGCTAGCGGGGGGGCATGGGAGCAGTTCTTC.

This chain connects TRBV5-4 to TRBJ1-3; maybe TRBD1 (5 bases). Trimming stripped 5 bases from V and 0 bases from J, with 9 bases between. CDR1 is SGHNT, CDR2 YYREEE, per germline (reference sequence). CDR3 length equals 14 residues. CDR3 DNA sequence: TGTGCCAGCAGGACAGAAAGCTCTGGAAACACCATATATTTT. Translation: CASRTESSGNTIYF.

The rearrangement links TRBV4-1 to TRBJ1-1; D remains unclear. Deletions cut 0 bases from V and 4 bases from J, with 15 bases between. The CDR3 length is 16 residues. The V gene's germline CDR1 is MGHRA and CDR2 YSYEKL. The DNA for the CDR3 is TGCGCCAGCAGCCAAGATCCGTACGGAAGCGGCACTGAAGCTTTCTTT. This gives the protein CASSQDPYGSGTEAFF.

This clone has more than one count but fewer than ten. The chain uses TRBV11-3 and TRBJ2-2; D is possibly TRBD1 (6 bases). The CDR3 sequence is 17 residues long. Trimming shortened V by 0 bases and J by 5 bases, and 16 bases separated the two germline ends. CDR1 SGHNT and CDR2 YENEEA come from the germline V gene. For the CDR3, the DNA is TGTGCCAGCAGCTTAGATCAAGACAGGCGTTTGACCGGGGAGCTGTTTTTT. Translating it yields CASSLDQDRRLTGELFF.

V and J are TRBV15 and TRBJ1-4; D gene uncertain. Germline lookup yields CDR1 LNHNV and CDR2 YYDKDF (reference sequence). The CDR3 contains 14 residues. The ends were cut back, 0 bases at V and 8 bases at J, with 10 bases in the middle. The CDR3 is CATSREIENEKLFF. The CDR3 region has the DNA TGTGCCACCAGCAGAGAGATAGAGAACGAAAAACTGTTTTTT.

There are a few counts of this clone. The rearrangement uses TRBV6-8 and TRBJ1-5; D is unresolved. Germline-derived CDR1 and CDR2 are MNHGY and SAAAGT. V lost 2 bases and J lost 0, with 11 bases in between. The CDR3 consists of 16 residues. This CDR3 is CASSYAPHRSNQPQHF. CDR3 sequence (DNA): TGTGCCAGCAGTTACGCGCCTCACCGTAGCAATCAGCCCCAGCATTTT.

DNA of the CDR3: TGTGCCAGCAGCGGACAGGCAAACAACAATCAGCCCCAGCATTTT. It specifies CASSGQANNNQPQHF. This rearrangement joins TRBV7-2 to TRBJ1-5, with 7 bases lining up with TRBD1. Losses at the gene ends were 5 bases for V and 3 bases for J; bases not matched to a gene: 7. This CDR3 has 15 amino acids. The germline V gene encodes CDR1 SGHTA and CDR2 FQGNSA. Full variable domain (rest looked up from reference TRBV7-2 and TRBJ1-5): GAGVSQSPSNKVTEKGKDVELRCDPISGHTALYWYRQSLGQGLEFLIYFQGNSAPDKSGLPSDRFSAERTGGSVSTLTIQRTQQEDSAVYLCASSGQANNNQPQHFGDGTRLSIL.